The 32 T cell receptor beta chains below come from one sample, sequenced in a study of blood T cell repertoires in COVID-19 (dated by TCRdb to about 2020). Receptors were amplified or captured by the immunoSEQ multiplex PCR assay. In its TCRdb copy, this immuneACCESS table keeps in-frame sequences only and misses some clones. Where compared with another copy, unresolved V genes explain less than half of these, and the others have no known cause. Present in this sample are some 320,000 clones, approximately 91% of which were seen just once. The ten largest clones represent less than 4% of the sample. Input material: PBMCs or T cells enriched from blood (not recorded which). All receptors derive from a woman in her 30s who had been exposed to COVID-19.

V and J are TRBV9 and TRBJ1-3, with TRBD1 matching 7 bases. Germline V CDR1 and CDR2: SGDLS, YYNGEE. Unmatched junction bases numbered 6, after V lost 7 bases and J lost 2 bases. The CDR3 is 14 amino acids. The CDR3 DNA reads as TGTGCCAGCCAAACAGGGGCGACTGGAAACACCATATATTTT. Amino acid sequence: CASQTGATGNTIYF.

The chain joins TRBV4-2 to TRBJ2-5; 12 bases agree with TRBD2. V lost 0 bases to trimming and J lost 5 bases; unmatched junction nucleotides: 7. Germline-derived CDR1 and CDR2 are LGHNA and YNFKEQ. The CDR3 has 17 amino acids. The DNA of the CDR3 is TGTGCCAGCAGCCAAGAGACCCTAGCGGGGGGGTCGGAGACCCAGTACTTC. Amino acid sequence: CASSQETLAGGSETQYF.

This clone occurred once. The chain employs TRBV4-3 and TRBJ1-5, with a possible D match to TRBD1 (6 bases). Germline V gene sequence: CDR1 LGHNA, CDR2 YSLEER. The CDR3 covers 13 residues. V dropped 6 bases and J dropped 3 bases, with 9 bases sitting between them. The DNA for the CDR3 is TGCGCCAGCAGTCAGGGGCCCAATCAGCCCCAGCATTTT. It specifies CASSQGPNQPQHF.

This chain uses TRBV24-1 with TRBJ1-5; 8 bases map to TRBD1. There are 18 residues in the CDR3. The junction had 13 bases not matched to a gene; V was cut back by 2 bases and J by 5 bases. Germline CDR1 is KGHDR and CDR2 is SFDVKD. CDR3 nucleotide sequence: TGTGCCACCAGTGATTCCAAGACCGGACAGGGCTTGGATCAGCCCCAGCATTTT. Protein product: CATSDSKTGQGLDQPQHF.

The chain couples TRBV6-5 to TRBJ1-5; 10 nucleotides line up with TRBD1. The V and J ends lost 6 bases and 6 bases, in that order; junction bases with no gene match: 8. Germline V gene sequence: CDR1 MNHEY, CDR2 SVGAGI. The CDR3 loop spans 15 amino acids. Here the CDR3 reads CASRNGQGEFQPQHF. The DNA of the CDR3 is TGTGCCAGCAGAAACGGACAGGGGGAATTTCAGCCCCAGCATTTT.

The chain employs TRBV20-1 and TRBJ2-1; D is ambiguous. The germline gives CDR1 DFQATT, CDR2 SNEGSKA (reference sequence). The CDR3 is 11 amino acids. The CDR3 here is CSPPTDREQFF. The CDR3 DNA is TGCAGCCCCCCAACAGATCGGGAGCAGTTCTTC.

A few counts support this clone. This sequence joins TRBV5-1 and TRBJ1-2, with 9 bases aligning to TRBD1. The J segment lost 2 bases and the V segment lost 4 bases, leaving 12 bases of the junction unmatched. This CDR3 spans 17 amino acids. Germline V gives CDR1 SGHRS, CDR2 YFSETQ. DNA for the CDR3: TGCGCCAGCAGCCCGAGGACAGGGGCCTCATTCAACTATGGCTACACCTTC. This codes for CASSPRTGASFNYGYTF.

The genes are TRBV28 and TRBJ2-2; D is uncertain. Germline values: CDR1 MDHEN, CDR2 SYDVKM. CDR3 length: 14 amino acids. Trimming stripped 7 bases from V and 2 bases from J, with 11 bases between. The CDR3 bases are TGTGCCAGCAAGCAAGACACCAACACCGGGGAGCTGTTTTTT. This translates into CASKQDTNTGELFF. Filled out from reference TRBV28 and TRBJ2-2, the complete variable domain reads DVKVTQSSRYLVKRTGEKVFLECVQDMDHENMFWYRQDPGLGLRLIYFSYDVKMKEKGDIPEGYSVSREKKERFSLILESASTNQTSMYLCASKQDTNTGELFFGEGSRLTVL.

CDR3 coding DNA: TGTGCCAGCAGCTTGTTTAGCGGGGGGCTCAATGAGCAGTTCTTC. Amino acids: CASSLFSGGLNEQFF. The chain joins TRBV5-6 to TRBJ2-1; 10 positions agree with TRBD2. Trimming removed 1 base from V and 6 bases from J; junction bases left unmatched: 4. This CDR3 is built from 15 residues. Germline CDR1 SGHDT, CDR2 YYEEEE.

The chain uses TRBV27 and TRBJ1-5; perhaps TRBD1 as D (6 bases). The germline V gene has CDR1 MNHEY and CDR2 SMNVEV (reference sequence). This CDR3 is built from 13 residues. V was cut by 2 bases and J by 4 bases, with 6 bases left in between. The CDR3 DNA is TGTGCCAGCAGTTTAACAGGGAATCAGCCCCAGCATTTT. Encoded protein: CASSLTGNQPQHF.

This chain uses TRBV7-9 with TRBJ2-1, with D possibly being TRBD2 (7 bases). CDR1 and CDR2 (germline): SEHNR, FQNEAQ (reference sequence). V was clipped by 5 bases and J by 9 bases, with 26 bases between them. CDR3 length equals 17 residues. CDR3 DNA: TGTGCCAGCAGCCCTAAGGCGGGGGCCCGACCCTGGGGTGAGCAGTTCTTC. Its translation: CASSPKAGARPWGEQFF.

The chain joins TRBV5-5 to TRBJ1-2, with 8 nucleotides matching TRBD1. The length of the CDR3 is 15 residues. J gave up 3 bases and V 4 bases, and 8 bases lay outside the gene matches. Germline lookup yields CDR1 SGHKS and CDR2 YYEKEE (reference sequence). CDR3 in amino acids: CASSLGQGLDYGYTF. CDR3 nucleotides: TGTGCCAGCAGCCTAGGACAGGGCTTAGACTATGGCTACACCTTC. Variable domain in full (rest from reference TRBV5-5 and TRBJ1-2): DAGVTQSPTHLIKTRGQQVTLRCSPISGHKSVSWYQQVLGQGPQFIFQYYEKEERGRGNFPDRFSARQFPNYSSELNVNALLLGDSALYLCASSLGQGLDYGYTFGSGTRLTVV.

The count of this clone is one. The chain links TRBV27 to TRBJ1-2; 7 positions match TRBD1. The CDR3 spans 14 residues. V shed 5 bases, J shed 8 bases, and the junction held 11 bases outside the gene matches. Germline V CDR1 and CDR2: MNHEY, SMNVEV (reference sequence). As DNA, the CDR3 is TGTGCCAGCAGTCCGTTGACAGGGTTGAGAGGCTACACCTTC. This translates into CASSPLTGLRGYTF.

This clone appeared a few times. This chain uses TRBV5-1 with TRBJ2-1; TRBD2 agrees at 7 bases. V trimming: 2 bases; J trimming: 12 bases; junction bases outside the gene matches: 14. Germline V gene data show CDR1 as SGHRS and CDR2 as YFSETQ. This CDR3 region has 15 residues. This chain's CDR3 is CASSLTGTKEGTQFF. Here the CDR3 DNA reads TGCGCCAGCAGCTTAACCGGGACTAAAGAGGGAACGCAGTTCTTC.

The rearrangement joins TRBV7-9 to TRBJ1-5, with 8 nucleotides matching TRBD1. The J segment lost 5 bases and the V segment lost 4 bases, leaving 13 bases of the junction unmatched. From germline, CDR1 is SEHNR and CDR2 FQNEAQ (reference sequence). This CDR3 has 17 amino acids. CDR3 in amino acids: CASSSGQGFMGDQPQHF. Here the CDR3 DNA reads TGTGCCAGCAGCTCTGGACAGGGTTTTATGGGGGATCAGCCCCAGCATTTT. Full variable domain (missing parts from reference TRBV7-9 and TRBJ1-5): DTGVSQNPRHKITKRGQNVTFRCDPISEHNRLYWYRQTLGQGPEFLTYFQNEAQLEKSRLLSDRFSAERPKGSFSTLEIQRTEQGDSAMYLCASSSGQGFMGDQPQHFGDGTRLSIL.

The chain joins TRBV11-2 to TRBJ1-1; tentative D call: TRBD1 (6 bases). CDR3 size: 13 residues. Germline V lookup: CDR1 SGHAT, CDR2 FQNNGV. Trimming left V 5 bases short and J 11 bases short, with 18 bases between. The CDR3 DNA is TGTGCCAGCAGCCATACAGGGATTATTAAGGCTTTCTTT. Translated: CASSHTGIIKAFF. Combining the CDR3 with reference TRBV11-2 and TRBJ1-1 gives the whole variable domain EAGVAQSPRYKIIEKRQSVAFWCNPISGHATLYWYQQILGQGPKLLIQFQNNGVVDDSQLPKDRFSAERLKGVDSTLKIQPAKLEDSAVYLCASSHTGIIKAFFGQGTRLTVV.

The chain is built from TRBV4-2 and TRBJ1-5; TRBD1 might be the D (6 bases). The CDR3 has 15 amino acids. Trimming left V 8 bases short and J 4 bases short, with 18 bases between. The V gene's germline CDR1 is LGHNA and CDR2 YNFKEQ. The CDR3 region is CASRSLGQRNQPQHF. The CDR3 coding sequence is TGTGCCAGCCGAAGCCTAGGACAGAGGAATCAGCCCCAGCATTTT.

The V gene is TRBV12-5, the J gene TRBJ2-3; 12 bases agree with TRBD2. With 4 bases clipped from V and 1 base from J, the junction kept 0 bases outside the gene matches. Germline values: CDR1 LGHNT, CDR2 FRNRAP. The length of the CDR3 is 15 residues. The CDR3 loop is CASGSSGGGTDTQYF. The CDR3 nucleotides are TGTGCTAGTGGTTCTAGCGGGGGGGGCACAGATACGCAGTATTTT.

CDR3: CASSRGTTNYGYTF. The CDR3 coding sequence is TGTGCCAGCAGCCGAGGGACTACTAACTATGGCTACACCTTC. The genes are TRBV3-1 (or the pseudogene TRBV3-2) and TRBJ1-2; perhaps TRBD1 as D (5 bases). V lost 4 bases and J lost 0, with 9 bases in between. This CDR3 comprises 14 residues. Germline CDR1 is LGHDT and CDR2 is YNNKEL (reference sequence).

J is TRBJ1-1 and V is TRBV6-4, with D tentatively TRBD1 (6 bases). V was trimmed by 5 bases and J by 5 bases, leaving 15 bases between them. Germline V lookup: CDR1 MRHNA, CDR2 SNTAGT. The CDR3 extends over 14 amino acids. Here the CDR3 DNA reads TGTGCCAGCAGTCGGAAAAGGGGGATAACTGAAGCTTTCTTT. This gives the protein CASSRKRGITEAFF.

J is TRBJ1-2 and V is TRBV7-9; no clear D gene. V lost 2 bases, J lost 8 bases, and 9 bases lay in between. Germline V gene lookup returns CDR1 SEHNR and CDR2 FQNEAQ (reference sequence). The CDR3 length is 12 residues. CDR3 in amino acids: CASSLTEGGYTF. As DNA, the CDR3 is TGTGCCAGCAGCTTAACAGAGGGAGGCTACACCTTC.

This clone was seen once. The chain recombines TRBV19 with TRBJ2-7; D is ambiguous. This CDR3 comprises 15 residues. Trimming took off 3 bases at V and 0 bases at J, with 12 bases between the two ends. CDR1 and CDR2 (germline): LNHDA, SQIVND (reference sequence). CDR3 region: CASSMSQLASYEQYF. CDR3 bases: TGTGCCAGTAGTATGTCCCAATTGGCCTCCTACGAGCAGTACTTC.

The chain is built from TRBV10-1 and TRBJ1-2, with TRBD1 matching 8 bases. Germline CDR1 WNHNN, CDR2 SYGVQD (reference sequence). The CDR3 has 15 amino acids. V trimming: 2 bases; J trimming: 2 bases; junction bases outside the gene matches: 4. CDR3 region: CASSEGTGLNYGYTF. Written as DNA, the CDR3 is TGCGCCAGCAGTGAGGGGACAGGACTAAACTATGGCTACACCTTC.

The chain couples TRBV7-2 to TRBJ2-2; D is possibly TRBD2 (6 bases). Germline CDR1 and CDR2: SGHTA and FQGNSA. The V end lost 1 base, the J end lost 3 bases, and 18 bases lay between the germline ends. The CDR3 has 18 amino acids. CDR3 nucleotides: TGTGCCAGCAGCTTAGGGTTGAGAGGACTAAAGGACACCGGGGAGCTGTTTTTT. Its translation is CASSLGLRGLKDTGELFF.

This rearrangement joins TRBV9 to TRBJ1-2, with D tentatively TRBD1 (6 bases). Trimming cost V 6 bases and J 8 bases, with 14 bases left between them. CDR1 and CDR2 from the germline V gene are SGDLS and YYNGEE. This CDR3 spans 12 amino acids. CDR3 DNA: TGTGCCAGCACCGCGTATGGGGGCGGCTACACCTTC. Residues: CASTAYGGGYTF.

The rearrangement uses TRBV11-2 and TRBJ2-1, with D possibly matching TRBD2 (5 bases). The CDR3 sequence is 14 residues long. Germline lookup yields CDR1 SGHAT and CDR2 FQNNGV. Trimming pared 2 bases from V and 7 bases from J, leaving 12 bases between. CDR3 nucleotides: TGTGCCAGCAGCTTAAAAAACGGGGTTAATGAGCAGTTCTTC. Protein product: CASSLKNGVNEQFF.

The rearrangement joins TRBV19 to TRBJ2-7; D is unclear. The CDR3 totals 14 residues. The V end was cut by 4 bases, the J end by 2 bases, with 12 bases between. The germline V gene encodes CDR1 LNHDA and CDR2 SQIVND (reference sequence). CDR3 protein: CASSSGGGAYEQYF. The CDR3 DNA is TGTGCCAGTAGTAGCGGCGGCGGAGCCTACGAGCAGTACTTC.

The chain links TRBV5-4 to TRBJ1-1; a weak D match, TRBD1 (6 bases). Germline CDR1 reads SGHNT; CDR2 reads YYREEE (reference sequence). V lost 2 bases and J lost 0, with 8 bases in between. The CDR3 covers 14 residues. CDR3 region: CASSFGQMNTEAFF. CDR3 nucleotides: TGTGCCAGCAGCTTCGGACAGATGAACACTGAAGCTTTCTTT.

CDR3 sequence: CASSPIHENYGYTF. The CDR3 DNA sequence: TGTGCCAGCAGCCCTATCCACGAAAACTATGGCTACACCTTC. The chain links TRBV7-9 to TRBJ1-2; D is ambiguous. The CDR3 extends over 14 amino acids. Germline CDR1 is SEHNR and CDR2 is FQNEAQ (reference sequence). V dropped 5 bases and J dropped 2 bases, with 12 bases sitting between them.

The chain has TRBV29-1 and TRBJ2-3; no definite D call. Germline V lookup: CDR1 SQVTM, CDR2 ANQGSEA. The CDR3 length is 11 residues. V gave up 3 bases and J gave up 5 bases, with 6 bases separating them. The CDR3 sequence is CSVDRIDTQYF. The CDR3 region has the DNA TGCAGCGTTGATCGTATAGATACGCAGTATTTT.

The V and J genes are TRBV21-1 and TRBJ2-5; the table's D call, TRBD2, has no DNA check behind it. TRBV21-1 is a pseudogene locus. The CDR3 runs 11 residues. CDR3 region: CASRRVETQYF. Written as DNA, the CDR3 is TGTGCCAGCCGGAGGGTGGAGACCCAGTACTTC.

The V call is TRBV11-3, the J call TRBJ2-1, with 8 bases aligning to TRBD2. With V trimmed by 4 bases and J by 6 bases, 5 bases remained unmatched. Germline-derived CDR1 and CDR2 are SGHNT and YENEEA. This CDR3 is 14 amino acids long. The CDR3 nucleotides are TGTGCCAGCAGCTCCGGAGCGGGGGCCAATGAGCAGTTCTTC. As protein: CASSSGAGANEQFF. Combining the CDR3 with reference TRBV11-3 and TRBJ2-1 gives the whole variable domain EAGVVQSPRYKIIEKKQPVAFWCNPISGHNTLYWYLQNLGQGPELLIRYENEEAVDDSQLPKDRFSAERLKGVDSTLKIQPAELGDSAVYLCASSSGAGANEQFFGPGTRLTVL.